This T cell receptor (beta chain) was sequenced for a study of graft-versus-host responses after intestinal transplantation. Generated by immunoSEQ multiplex PCR, the TCRdb table keeps only in-frame clones and is missing some. Here the sample spans over 65,000 clones, less than 95% being singletons. Study-level points and caveats: Allografts of one patient group, those with graft-donor T cell macrochimerism, had high graft-versus-host to host-versus-graft clonal ratios. In recipient marrow, GvH clones were found, and some appeared first in ileum or blood.

Details on this clone: Its target is unknown.

Germline V gene sequence: CDR1 MNHEY, CDR2 SVGAGI. This CDR3 is built from 13 residues. The V gene end was trimmed by 4 bases and the J gene end by 11 bases; junction bases not matched to a gene: 7. The receptor was isolated from a human donor who was the organ donor for an intestinal transplant. The rearrangement joins TRBV6-5 to TRBJ2-1; 8 nucleotides align to TRBD2. Sequences were derived from unstimulated CD8+ T cells sorted from spleen or lymph node cells, sampled before transplant. As DNA, the CDR3 is TGTGCCAGCAGTTTCGGACTAGCAGATAAGCAGTTCTTC. Protein: CASSFGLADKQFF.